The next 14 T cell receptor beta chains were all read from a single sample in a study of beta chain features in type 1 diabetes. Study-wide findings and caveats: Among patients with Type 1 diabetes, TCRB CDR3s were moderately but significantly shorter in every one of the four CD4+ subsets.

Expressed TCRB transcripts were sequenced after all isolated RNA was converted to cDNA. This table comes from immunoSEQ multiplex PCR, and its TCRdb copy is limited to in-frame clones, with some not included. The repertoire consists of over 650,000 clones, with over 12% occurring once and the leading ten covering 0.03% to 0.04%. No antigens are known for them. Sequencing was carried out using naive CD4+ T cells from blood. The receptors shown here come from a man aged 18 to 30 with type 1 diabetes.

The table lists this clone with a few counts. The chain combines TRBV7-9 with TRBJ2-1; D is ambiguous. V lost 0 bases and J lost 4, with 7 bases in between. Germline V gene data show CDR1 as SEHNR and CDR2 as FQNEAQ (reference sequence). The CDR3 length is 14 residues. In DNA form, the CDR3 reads TGTGCCAGCAGCTTAGCGGCCACTTACAATGAGCAGTTCTTC. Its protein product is CASSLAATYNEQFF.

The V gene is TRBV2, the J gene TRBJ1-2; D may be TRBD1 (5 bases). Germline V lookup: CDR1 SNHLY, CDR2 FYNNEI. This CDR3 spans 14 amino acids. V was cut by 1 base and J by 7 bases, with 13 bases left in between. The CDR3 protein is CASSEGGTAAGYTF. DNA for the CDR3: TGTGCCAGCAGTGAAGGGGGGACCGCGGCTGGCTACACCTTC.

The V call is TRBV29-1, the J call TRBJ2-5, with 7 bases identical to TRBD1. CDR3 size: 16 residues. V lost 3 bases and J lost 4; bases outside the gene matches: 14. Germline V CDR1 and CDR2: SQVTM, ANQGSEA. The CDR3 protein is CSVDGVGEGGGETQYF. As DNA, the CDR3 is TGCAGCGTTGATGGTGTGGGCGAAGGGGGCGGAGAGACCCAGTACTTC.

CDR3 sequence: CAWRSGGQNTEAFF. CDR3 DNA: TGTGCCTGGAGGTCCGGCGGACAGAACACTGAAGCTTTCTTT. This chain links TRBV30 with TRBJ1-1, with D possibly matching TRBD1 (5 bases). The CDR3 sequence is 14 residues long. Trimming took off 3 bases at V and 1 base at J, with 12 bases between the two ends. Germline-derived CDR1 and CDR2 are GTSNPN and SVGIG (reference sequence).

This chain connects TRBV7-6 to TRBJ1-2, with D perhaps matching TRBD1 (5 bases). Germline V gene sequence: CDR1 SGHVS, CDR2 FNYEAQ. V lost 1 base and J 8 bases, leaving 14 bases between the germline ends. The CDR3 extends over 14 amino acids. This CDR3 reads CASSLERGARGYTF. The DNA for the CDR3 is TGTGCCAGCAGCTTAGAGAGGGGCGCCAGGGGCTACACCTTC.

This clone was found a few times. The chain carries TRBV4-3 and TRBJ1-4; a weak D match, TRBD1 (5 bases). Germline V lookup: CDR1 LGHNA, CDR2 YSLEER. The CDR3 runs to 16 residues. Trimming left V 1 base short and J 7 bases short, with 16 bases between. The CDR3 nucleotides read TGCGCCAGCAGCCAAGCCAGGGATTATTTGTCTGAAAAACTGTTTTTT. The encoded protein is CASSQARDYLSEKLFF.

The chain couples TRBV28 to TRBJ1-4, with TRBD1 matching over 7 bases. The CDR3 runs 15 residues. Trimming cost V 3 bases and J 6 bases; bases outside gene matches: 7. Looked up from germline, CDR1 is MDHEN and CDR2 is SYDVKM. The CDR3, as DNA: TGTGCCAGCAGTTTTCCACAGGGGAAGGATGAAAAACTGTTTTTT. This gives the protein CASSFPQGKDEKLFF.

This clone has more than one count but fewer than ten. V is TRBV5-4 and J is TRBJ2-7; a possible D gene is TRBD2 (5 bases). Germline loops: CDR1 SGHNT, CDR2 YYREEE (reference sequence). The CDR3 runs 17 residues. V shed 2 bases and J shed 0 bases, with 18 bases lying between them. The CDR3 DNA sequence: TGTGCCAGCAGCTTTGACGGGTTAGGGAGTCGCTCCTACGAGCAGTACTTC. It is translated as CASSFDGLGSRSYEQYF.

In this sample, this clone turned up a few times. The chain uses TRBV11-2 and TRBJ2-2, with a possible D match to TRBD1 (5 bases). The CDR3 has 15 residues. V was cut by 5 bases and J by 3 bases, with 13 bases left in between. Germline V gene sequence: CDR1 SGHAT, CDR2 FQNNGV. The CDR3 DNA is TGTGCCAGCAGCGTGGATCAGGGATACACCGGGGAGCTGTTTTTT. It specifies CASSVDQGYTGELFF.

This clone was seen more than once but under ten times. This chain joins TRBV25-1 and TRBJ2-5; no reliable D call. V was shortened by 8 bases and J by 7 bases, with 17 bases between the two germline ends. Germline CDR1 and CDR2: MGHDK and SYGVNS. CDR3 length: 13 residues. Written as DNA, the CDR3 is TGTGCCAGCGCGGACCTCTCGAAGGGGACCCAGTACTTC. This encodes CASADLSKGTQYF.

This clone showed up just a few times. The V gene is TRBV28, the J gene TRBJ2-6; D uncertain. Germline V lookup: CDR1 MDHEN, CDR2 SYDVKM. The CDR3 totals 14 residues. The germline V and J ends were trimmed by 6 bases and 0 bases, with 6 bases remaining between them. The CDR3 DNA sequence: TGTGCCAGCAGGCGGTTCTCTGGGGCCAACGTCCTGACTTTC. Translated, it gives CASRRFSGANVLTF.

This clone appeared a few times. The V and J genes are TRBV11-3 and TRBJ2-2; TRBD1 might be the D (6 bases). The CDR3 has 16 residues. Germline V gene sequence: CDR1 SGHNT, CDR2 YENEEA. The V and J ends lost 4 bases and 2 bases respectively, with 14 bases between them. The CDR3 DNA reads TGTGCCAGCAGCTCCCCCACAGGGATAAACACCGGGGAGCTGTTTTTT. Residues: CASSSPTGINTGELFF.

As DNA, the CDR3 is TGTGCCAGCAGCCGCACGGGGGAGCGTGGAGAGACCCAGTACTTC. This gives the protein CASSRTGERGETQYF. This sequence joins TRBV7-3 and TRBJ2-5; possibly TRBD2 for D (6 bases). The CDR3 loop spans 15 amino acids. Germline V lookup: CDR1 SGHTA, CDR2 FQGTGA. Trimming took off 5 bases at V and 4 bases at J, with 17 bases between the two ends.

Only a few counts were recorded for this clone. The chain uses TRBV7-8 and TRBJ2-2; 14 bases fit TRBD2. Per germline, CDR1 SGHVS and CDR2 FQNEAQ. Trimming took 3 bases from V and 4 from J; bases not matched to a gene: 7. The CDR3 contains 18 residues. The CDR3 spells CASSFGRGLAGATGELFF. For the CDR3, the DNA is TGTGCCAGCAGCTTTGGCCGGGGACTAGCGGGGGCCACCGGGGAGCTGTTTTTT.